The present T cell receptor (beta chain) was sequenced within a study of shared clonotypes between healthy human individuals. Looking at the study overall: A donor's plate count was three for CD4 naive and three for CD4 memory; CD8 naive had two and CD8 memory one.

In germline, CDR1 is MNHNY, CDR2 SVGAGI (reference sequence). With 7 bases removed from V and 10 bases from J, the gap between germline ends came to 14 bases. This CDR3 spans 12 amino acids. The split of CD4+ cells yielded CD45RA+ naive and CD45RA-negative memory subsets. Method: immunoSEQ multiplex PCR; TCRdb's copy keeps in-frame clones and lacks some. The sample shows some 1.5 million clones, 98% of them seen only once. Of note for this clone: Antigen: not known.

General study results and limits: Clonotypes that were shared across a handful of donors made up roughly 5% of naive CD4 clonotypes. Limitation of the genetic and exposure-history diversity represented came from the few donors.

The rearrangement uses TRBV6-6 and TRBJ1-5, with D perhaps TRBD1 (5 bases). The source material was naive CD4+ T cells sorted from blood. Indicated subset: CD45RA+ positively selected. This receptor was identified in a young man in good health. The CDR3 is CASTTRTSPQHF. In nucleotides, the CDR3 is TGTGCCAGCACTACAAGGACATCTCCCCAGCATTTT.